This T cell receptor (beta chain) was captured by sequencing in a study of blood T cells in healthy people across ages (dated by TCRdb to between 2015 and 2017). About the full investigation: In model experiments, template switching captured about one uniquely barcoded TCR beta cDNA molecule for every two T cells. Using deep sequencing normalized with unique cDNA molecular identifiers, the study measured how TCR beta repertoire diversity changes with age. For two donors (one aged 18 to 29 and one aged 80 or older), the study analyzed two additional independent replicas of 1 million unique cDNA reads from the same blood draw. Donors were grouped into four age groups: young (average about 15 years), middle-aged (roughly 40), aged (around 60) and long-lived (around 80). To avoid experimental bias, donors of different ages were randomly spread across the sequencing lanes.

This clonotype was observed many times. Its specific antigen is unknown. No per-base quality is available; no much larger clone lies one base away. CDR1 and CDR2, looked up from the germline V gene, are SGHTA and FQGNSA. The CDR3 measures 14 amino acids from cysteine to phenylalanine. Only the CDR3 part of the read is kept: 42 bases, read in frame from the first base. Deletion took 5 bases off V and 2 bases off J, with a span of 10 bases between the germline ends. What the research found in general, with its limitations: Estimates of total diversity based on one million sequenced T cells were considered lower bounds and underestimates. Because donor CMV infection status was unknown, age-related changes in expanded clonotypes were potentially confounded. As age increased, observed TCR beta diversity per million T cells dropped in a roughly linear way, and a significant reduction was already evident by age roughly 40. Since profiling was done on bulk unsorted PBMCs, naive and antigen-experienced compartments could not be conclusively compared. The percentage of naive T cells measured by flow cytometry correlated strongly with observed TCR beta diversity. Compared with the aged group, the long-lived group had more naive CD4+ T cells, fewer expanded clones and increased TCR diversity, a pattern suggesting age selection.

The library was made by 5' RACE. These reads were obtained on an Illumina HiSeq 2500. The second PCR ran for roughly 6 to 11 cycles and used a J-beta primer mix along with a sample-barcoded 5' primer. Each TCR beta cDNA molecule received a unique molecular identifier from a template-switch 5' adaptor carrying 12 random nucleotides. At least 2.5 million CDR3-containing paired-end reads were obtained from each sample. All of the RNA was converted into first-strand cDNA using the Mint cDNA synthesis kit, with a TRBC-specific oligonucleotide serving as the primer. All cDNA was treated with uracil-DNA glycosylase and then went through a first 18-cycle PCR with the universal primers M1SS and BC2_uni_R. Concerning the study's data processing: For normalization, 1 million high-quality reads, each with a distinct molecular identifier, were randomly selected from each sample. Instead of being binned into consensus sequences, reads that shared molecular identifiers were thrown out. MiTCR, set to a Q25 quality threshold and the strictest error-elimination algorithm, was used for CDR3 identification, clonotype clustering and error correction. A nonparametric unseen species model with Euler transformation was used to estimate lower-bound total TCR beta diversity. In TCRdb, the public reads were trimmed at Q25 with fastp and aligned with MiXCR, with productive beta chains retained. A single entry per CDR3 protein holds the most common genes and DNA from its merged rows. The V and J calls come from TCRdb's annotation, not from the publication. In all, the sample holds just under 900,000 distinct CDR3 sequences, and 25% to 35% of those were seen once. The ten largest account for roughly 17% of the sample.

Donors were under 40 systemically healthy Caucasian individuals from Russia aged roughly 6 to 90 years. Each donor gave 9.5 to 10 milliliters of peripheral blood, drawn into EDTA-treated Vacutainer tubes. Ficoll-Paque density-gradient centrifugation was used to isolate PBMCs, with at least 7 million per sample. Total RNA, at least 6 micrograms per sample, was extracted from PBMCs with Trizol reagent. The percentages of naive CD45RAhigh/CD27high T cells were determined by flow cytometry on a PBMC aliquot from every donor. The sample consisted of blood. The chain is assembled from TRBV7-2 and TRBJ1-5; perhaps TRBD1 is the D gene, with 5 bases matching. This clonotype was obtained from a woman at least 80 years old in good health. In nucleotide form, the sequence is TGTGCCAGCAGCGCCCGGGACGGCAATCAGCCCCAGCATTTT. It is translated as CASSARDGNQPQHF.